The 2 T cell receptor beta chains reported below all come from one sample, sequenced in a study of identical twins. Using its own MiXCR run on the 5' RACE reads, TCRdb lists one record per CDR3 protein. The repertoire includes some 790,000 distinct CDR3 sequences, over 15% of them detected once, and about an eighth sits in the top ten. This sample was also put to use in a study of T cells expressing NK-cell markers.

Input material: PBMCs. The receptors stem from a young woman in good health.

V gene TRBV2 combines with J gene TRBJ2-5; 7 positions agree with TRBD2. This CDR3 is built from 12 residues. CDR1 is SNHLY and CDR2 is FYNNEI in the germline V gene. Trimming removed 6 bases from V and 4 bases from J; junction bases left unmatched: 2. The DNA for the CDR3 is TGTGCCAGCAGACTAGCGCGAGAGACCCAGTACTTC. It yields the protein CASRLARETQYF.

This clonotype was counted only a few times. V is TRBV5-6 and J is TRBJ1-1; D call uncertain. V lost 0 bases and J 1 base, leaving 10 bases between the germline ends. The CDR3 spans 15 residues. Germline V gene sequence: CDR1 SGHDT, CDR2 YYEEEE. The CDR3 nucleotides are TGTGCCAGCAGCTTGGATGGCAGAGCGAACACTGAAGCTTTCTTT. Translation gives CASSLDGRANTEAFF.